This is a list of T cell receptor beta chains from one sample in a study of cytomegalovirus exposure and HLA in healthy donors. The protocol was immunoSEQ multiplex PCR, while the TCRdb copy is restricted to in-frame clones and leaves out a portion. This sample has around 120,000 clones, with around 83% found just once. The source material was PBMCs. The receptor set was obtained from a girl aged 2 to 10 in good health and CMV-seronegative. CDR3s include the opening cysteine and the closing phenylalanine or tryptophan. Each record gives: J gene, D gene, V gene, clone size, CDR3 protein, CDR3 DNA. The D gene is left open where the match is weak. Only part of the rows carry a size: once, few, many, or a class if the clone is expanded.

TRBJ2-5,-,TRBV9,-,CASSEQPGETQYF,TGTGCCAGCAGCGAACAGCCAGGGGAGACCCAGTACTTC
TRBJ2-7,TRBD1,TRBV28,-,CASSPRQGSYEQYF,TGTGCCAGCAGCCCTAGACAGGGCTCCTACGAGCAGTACTTC
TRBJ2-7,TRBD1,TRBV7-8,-,CASSWGDRARNEQYF,TGTGCCAGCAGCTGGGGAGACAGGGCAAGGAACGAGCAGTACTTC
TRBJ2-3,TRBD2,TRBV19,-,CASSFLADSTDTQYF,TGTGCCAGTAGTTTTCTAGCGGACAGCACAGATACGCAGTATTTT
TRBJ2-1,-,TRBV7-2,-,CASSLALTTVGQFF,TGTGCCAGCAGCTTAGCGCTAACGACTGTCGGCCAGTTCTTC
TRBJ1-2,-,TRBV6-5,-,CASSSGRNEFYGYTF,TGTGCCAGCAGTTCGGGTCGCAATGAATTCTATGGCTACACCTTC
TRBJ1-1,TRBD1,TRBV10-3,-,CAISDLDRGTEAFF,TGTGCCATCAGTGACTTGGACAGGGGGACTGAAGCTTTCTTT
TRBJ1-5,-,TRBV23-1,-,CASSQWRDAKWQPQHF,TGCGCCAGCAGTCAATGGCGGGACGCCAAGTGGCAGCCCCAGCATTTT
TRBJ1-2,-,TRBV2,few,CASSAAGAHYGYTF,TGTGCCAGCAGTGCGGCAGGGGCCCACTATGGCTACACCTTC
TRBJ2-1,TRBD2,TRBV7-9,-,CASSPRTSGNNEQFF,TGTGCCAGCAGCCCCCGGACTAGCGGGAACAATGAGCAGTTCTTC
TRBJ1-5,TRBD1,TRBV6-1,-,CASREAGGGQPQHF,TGTGCCAGCCGAGAGGCAGGGGGCGGTCAGCCCCAGCATTTT
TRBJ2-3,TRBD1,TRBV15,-,CATSRAGQGWTDTQYF,TGTGCCACCAGCAGAGCTGGACAGGGGTGGACAGATACGCAGTATTTT
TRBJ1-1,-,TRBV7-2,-,CASSLATGGTEAFF,TGTGCCAGCAGCTTAGCAACAGGTGGCACTGAAGCTTTCTTT
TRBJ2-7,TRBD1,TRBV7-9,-,CASSPGTGRYEQYF,TGTGCCAGCAGCCCCGGGACAGGGAGATACGAGCAGTACTTC
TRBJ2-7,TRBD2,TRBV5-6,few,CASSGGTSVSYEQYF,TGTGCCAGCAGCGGCGGGACTAGCGTTTCCTACGAGCAGTACTTC
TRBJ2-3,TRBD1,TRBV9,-,CASSVARDRGRFTDTQYF,TGTGCCAGCAGCGTAGCGCGGGACAGGGGGCGCTTCACAGATACGCAGTATTTT
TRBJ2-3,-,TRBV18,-,CASSRVRRGPYSTDTQYF,TGTGCCAGCTCACGGGTGCGGAGAGGGCCCTACAGCACAGATACGCAGTATTTT
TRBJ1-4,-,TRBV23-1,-,CASSQLVRGGDEKLFF,TGCGCCAGCAGTCAACTAGTTAGGGGAGGGGATGAAAAACTGTTTTTT
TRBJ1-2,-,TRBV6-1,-,CASTPTETIGYTF,TGTGCCAGCACCCCGACAGAGACAATTGGCTACACCTTC
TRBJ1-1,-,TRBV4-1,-,CASSQEPSRDTEAFF,TGCGCCAGCAGCCAAGAACCGTCAAGAGACACTGAAGCTTTCTTT
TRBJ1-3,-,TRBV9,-,CASSVVPNRDDTIYF,TGTGCCAGCAGCGTAGTGCCGAATCGAGATGACACCATATATTTT
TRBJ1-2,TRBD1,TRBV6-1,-,CAGMDRAYGYTF,TGTGCCGGGATGGACAGGGCCTATGGCTACACCTTC
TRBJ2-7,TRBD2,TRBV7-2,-,CASSPRSGAPYEQYF,TGTGCCAGCAGCCCCCGGAGCGGGGCGCCCTACGAGCAGTACTTC
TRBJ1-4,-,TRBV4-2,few,CASSQEGLVKSPTNEKLFF,TGTGCCAGCAGCCAAGAGGGCCTGGTCAAATCTCCAACTAATGAAAAACTGTTTTTT
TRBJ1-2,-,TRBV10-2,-,CASSDGQNYGYTF,TGCGCCAGCAGCGATGGACAGAACTATGGCTACACCTTC
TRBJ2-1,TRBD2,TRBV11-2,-,CASSFRGSGYYNEQFF,TGTGCCAGCAGCTTCCGCGGGAGCGGGTACTACAATGAGCAGTTCTTC
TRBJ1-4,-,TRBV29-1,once,CSVAPVLNEKLFF,TGCAGCGTTGCCCCAGTTCTTAATGAAAAACTGTTTTTT
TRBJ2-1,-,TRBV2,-,CASRKDRNNEQFF,TGTGCCAGCAGGAAGGACAGAAACAATGAGCAGTTCTTC
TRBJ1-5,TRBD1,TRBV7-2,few,CASGPGTGRSNQPQHF,TGTGCCAGCGGACCCGGGACAGGAAGGTCCAATCAGCCCCAGCATTTT
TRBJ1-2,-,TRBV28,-,CASSISGSGYTF,TGTGCCAGCAGCATCTCGGGGTCTGGCTACACCTTC
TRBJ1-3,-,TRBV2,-,CASRRQAVSGNTIYF,TGTGCCAGCAGAAGACAGGCGGTCTCTGGAAACACCATATATTTT
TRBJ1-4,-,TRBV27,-,CASSFSRGRLNEKLFF,TGTGCCAGCAGTTTCTCCAGGGGTAGATTAAATGAAAAACTGTTTTTT
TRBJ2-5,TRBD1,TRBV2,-,CASSGPSFGTGLETQYF,TGTGCCAGCAGTGGGCCTTCCTTCGGGACAGGGCTAGAGACCCAGTACTTC
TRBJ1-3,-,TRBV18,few,CASPVPERSSGNTIYF,TGTGCCAGCCCCGTCCCCGAGAGGAGCTCTGGAAACACCATATATTTT
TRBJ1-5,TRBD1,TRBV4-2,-,CASSQTTGGGQPQHF,TGTGCCAGCAGCCAAACGACAGGGGGCGGTCAGCCCCAGCATTTT
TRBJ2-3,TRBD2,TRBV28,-,CASRLLRLAGGSTDTQYF,TGTGCCAGCAGACTATTACGACTAGCGGGAGGGAGCACAGATACGCAGTATTTT
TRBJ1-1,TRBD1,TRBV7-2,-,CASSPRGQGKTEAFF,TGTGCCAGCAGCCCGAGGGGACAGGGGAAAACTGAAGCTTTCTTT
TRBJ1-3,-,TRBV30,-,CAWSAFSGNTIYF,TGTGCCTGGAGTGCTTTCTCTGGAAACACCATATATTTT
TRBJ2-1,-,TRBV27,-,CASSFRGDEQFF,TGTGCCAGCAGTTTTAGGGGTGATGAGCAGTTCTTC
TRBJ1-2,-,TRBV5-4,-,CASSLGAVGYTF,TGTGCCAGCAGCTTGGGGGCTGTAGGCTACACCTTC
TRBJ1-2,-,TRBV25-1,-,CASSESRAGAPNYGYTF,TGTGCCAGCAGTGAATCGAGGGCAGGGGCCCCTAACTATGGCTACACCTTC
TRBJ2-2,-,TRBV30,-,CAWTKMGIGTGELFF,TGTGCCTGGACGAAAATGGGCATTGGGACCGGGGAGCTGTTTTTT
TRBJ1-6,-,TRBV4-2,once,CASSQPGRDSPLHF,TGTGCCAGCAGCCAACCTGGGAGAGATTCACCCCTCCACTTT
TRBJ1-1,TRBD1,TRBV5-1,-,CATRQGPGKNTEAFF,TGCGCCACCAGACAGGGTCCAGGGAAGAACACTGAAGCTTTCTTT
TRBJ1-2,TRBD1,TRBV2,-,CASRDRESFYGYTF,TGTGCCAGCCGAGACAGGGAGTCTTTCTATGGCTACACCTTC
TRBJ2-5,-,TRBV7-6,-,CASSLVVTSAETQYF,TGTGCCAGCAGCCTGGTCGTGACTTCGGCAGAGACCCAGTACTTC